This T cell receptor beta chain derives from a study of CD8+CD57+ T cells in acquired aplastic anemia. As regards this clonotype: An end of the junction differs from the germline gene, which may be a read error.

The CDR3 covers 15 residues. Germline CDR1 reads LNHNV; CDR2 reads YYDKDF (reference sequence). According to the study, genomic DNA was the template for TCR beta VDJ and CDR3 profiling. Via MiXCR, TCRdb re-called the reads, giving one row per CDR3 protein. The profile shows about 190,000 distinct CDR3 sequences, roughly half of them singletons. Material: sorted CD4+, CD8+, or CD8+CD57+ T cells (not recorded which) from PBMCs. The chain combines TRBV15 with TRBJ2-7, with D perhaps TRBD2 (6 bases). The source of this sequence is a human donor in good health, serving as a control. CDR3 bases: TGCGCCACCAGCAGAGATGATAGCGGAACCTACGAGCGGTACTTC. Its protein is CATSRDDSGTYERYF.